This T cell receptor beta chain is drawn from a study of blood T cell repertoires in COVID-19. As originally analysed: Amplification of reference gene primers provided the estimated nucleated cell counts. The repertoire was sequenced with immunoSEQ multiplex PCR; TCRdb's copy has only in-frame clones and lacks some. From that table come the V and J calls and clone size; the DNA was used to work out D and trimming. The sample has over 200,000 clones, about 80% seen once; the top ten hold 15%. Residents of about two dozen US areas, aged roughly 18 to 89 years, made up the participants. Symptom resolution, clearance, or two negative PCRs marked donors in Cohort 3 as recovered. The germline gives CDR1 LGHDT, CDR2 YNNKEL (reference sequence). Trimming left V 2 bases short and J 9 bases short, with 14 bases between. This CDR3 is 14 amino acids long.

The rearrangement joins TRBV3-1 (or the pseudogene TRBV3-2) to TRBJ2-1, with D perhaps matching TRBD2 (6 bases). The sample taken for sequencing was PBMCs or T cells enriched from blood (not recorded which). The TCR sequence derives from a man aged 35-49 years who had recovered from COVID-19. Written as DNA, the CDR3 is TGTGCCAGCAGCCAACCCCCGCCGGGAGCTGAGCAGTTCTTC. Translating it yields CASSQPPPGAEQFF.